This T cell receptor (beta chain) originates from a study of T cell repertoires in cytomegalovirus infection. Looking at the study overall: Indications came from public TCR beta signatures; they pointed to CMV infection and to a matching HLA type. General study points: CMV-specific TCR beta clonotypes restricted by HLA-C were the ones dominating the ex vivo response. There were carriers of CMV plus the relevant HLA, and cumulative public TCR beta family frequency identified them.

This clonotype was seen ten or more times. The target antigen is unknown. TCRdb itself ran the reads through MiXCR, one entry per CDR3 protein. The sample lists tens of thousands of distinct CDR3 sequences; 3% to 4.5% were seen once. Germline assignment: CDR1 SGHTA and CDR2 FQGNSA. With 5 bases clipped from V and 2 bases from J, the junction kept 7 bases outside the gene matches. This CDR3 has 15 amino acids. Input material: PBMCs. The chain employs TRBV7-2 and TRBJ2-7; 9 bases align to TRBD2. The origin of this receptor is a human donor in good health (CMV status not recorded). Some clones in this sample may be carry-over from other donors' samples. The CDR3 sequence is CASSTRLAGPYEQYF. The CDR3, as DNA: TGTGCCAGCAGCACTCGTCTAGCGGGGCCCTACGAGCAGTACTTC.